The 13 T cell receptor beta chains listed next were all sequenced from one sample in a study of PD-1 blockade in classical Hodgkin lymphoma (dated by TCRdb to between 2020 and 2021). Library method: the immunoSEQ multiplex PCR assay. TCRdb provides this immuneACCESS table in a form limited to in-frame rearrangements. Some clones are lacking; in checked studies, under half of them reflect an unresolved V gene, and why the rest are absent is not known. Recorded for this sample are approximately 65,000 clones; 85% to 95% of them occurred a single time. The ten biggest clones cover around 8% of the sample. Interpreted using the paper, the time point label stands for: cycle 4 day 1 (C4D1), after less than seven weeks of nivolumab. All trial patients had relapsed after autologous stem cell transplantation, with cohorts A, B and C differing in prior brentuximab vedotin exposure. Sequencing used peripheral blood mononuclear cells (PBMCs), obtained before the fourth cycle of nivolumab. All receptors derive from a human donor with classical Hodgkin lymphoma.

CDR3 loop: CASSIYWDSNTEAFF. CDR3 DNA sequence: TGTGCCAGTAGTATCTACTGGGATAGTAACACTGAAGCTTTCTTT. The V and J genes are TRBV19 and TRBJ1-1; D is unresolved. The germline CDR1 and CDR2 sequences are LNHDA and SQIVND (reference sequence). Trimming stripped 3 bases from V and 2 bases from J, with 13 bases between. This CDR3 is built from 15 residues.

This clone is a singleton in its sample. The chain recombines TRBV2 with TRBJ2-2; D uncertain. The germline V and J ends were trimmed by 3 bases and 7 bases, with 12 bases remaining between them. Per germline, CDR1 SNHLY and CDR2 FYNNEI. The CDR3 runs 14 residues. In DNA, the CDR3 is TGTGCCAGCAGTGACCTCAAGAGAGGCGGGGAGCTGTTTTTT. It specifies CASSDLKRGGELFF.

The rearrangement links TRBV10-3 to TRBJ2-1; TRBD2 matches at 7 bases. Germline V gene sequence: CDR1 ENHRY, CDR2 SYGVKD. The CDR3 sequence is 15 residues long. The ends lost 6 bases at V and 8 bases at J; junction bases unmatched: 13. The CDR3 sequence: CAIRGLAAPRDEQFF. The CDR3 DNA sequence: TGTGCCATCAGGGGGCTAGCGGCCCCCCGGGATGAGCAGTTCTTC.

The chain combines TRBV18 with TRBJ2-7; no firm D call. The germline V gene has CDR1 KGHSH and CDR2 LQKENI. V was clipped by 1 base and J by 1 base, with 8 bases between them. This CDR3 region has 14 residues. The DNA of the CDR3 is TGTGCCAGCTCACCACAAGAAGGATCCTACGAGCAGTACTTC. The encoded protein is CASSPQEGSYEQYF.

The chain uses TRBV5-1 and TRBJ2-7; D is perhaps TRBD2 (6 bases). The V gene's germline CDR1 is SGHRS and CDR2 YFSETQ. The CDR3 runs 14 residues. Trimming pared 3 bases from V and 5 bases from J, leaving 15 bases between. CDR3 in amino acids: CASSWALGGNEQYF. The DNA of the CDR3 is TGCGCCAGCAGCTGGGCCCTCGGCGGGAACGAGCAGTACTTC.

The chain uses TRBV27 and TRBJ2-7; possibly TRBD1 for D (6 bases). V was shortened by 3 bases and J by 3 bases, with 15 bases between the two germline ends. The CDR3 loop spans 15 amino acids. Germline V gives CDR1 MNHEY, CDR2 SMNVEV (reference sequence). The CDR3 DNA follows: TGTGCCAGCAGTTTTGGGGCAGGGGATGACTACGAGCAGTACTTC. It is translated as CASSFGAGDDYEQYF.

The CDR3 DNA sequence: TGTGCCAGTAGTCACGGACAGGGCCGGGAAAAACTGTTTTTT. Translated, it gives CASSHGQGREKLFF. The V gene is TRBV19, the J gene TRBJ1-4, with TRBD1 identical over 8 bases. V was clipped by 5 bases and J by 8 bases; unmatched bases: 7. Germline V lookup: CDR1 LNHDA, CDR2 SQIVND (reference sequence). CDR3 length equals 14 residues.

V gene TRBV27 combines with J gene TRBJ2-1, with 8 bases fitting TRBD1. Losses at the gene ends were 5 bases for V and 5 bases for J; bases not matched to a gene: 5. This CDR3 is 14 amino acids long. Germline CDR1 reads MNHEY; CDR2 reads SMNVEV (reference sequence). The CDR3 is CASSSPGQDNEQFF. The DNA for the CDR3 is TGTGCCAGCAGTAGCCCGGGACAGGACAATGAGCAGTTCTTC.

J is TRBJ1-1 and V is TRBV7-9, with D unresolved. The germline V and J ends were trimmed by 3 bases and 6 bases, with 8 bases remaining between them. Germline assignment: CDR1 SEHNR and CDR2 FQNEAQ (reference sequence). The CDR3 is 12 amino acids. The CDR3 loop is CASSFGVPEAFF. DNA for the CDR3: TGTGCCAGCAGCTTTGGGGTTCCTGAAGCTTTCTTT.

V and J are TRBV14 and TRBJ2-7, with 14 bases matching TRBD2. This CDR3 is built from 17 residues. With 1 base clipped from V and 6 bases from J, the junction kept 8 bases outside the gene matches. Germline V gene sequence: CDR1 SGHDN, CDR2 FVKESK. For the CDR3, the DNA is TGTGCCAGCAGCCAAGTCCTACCGGGACTAGCGGGAGTCGAGCAGTACTTC. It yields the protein CASSQVLPGLAGVEQYF.

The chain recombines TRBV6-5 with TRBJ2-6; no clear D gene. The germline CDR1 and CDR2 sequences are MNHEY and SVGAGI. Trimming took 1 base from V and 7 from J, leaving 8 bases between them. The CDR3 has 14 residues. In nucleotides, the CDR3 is TGTGCCAGCAGTTACTTGGTTGGTGCCAACGTCCTGACTTTC. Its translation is CASSYLVGANVLTF.

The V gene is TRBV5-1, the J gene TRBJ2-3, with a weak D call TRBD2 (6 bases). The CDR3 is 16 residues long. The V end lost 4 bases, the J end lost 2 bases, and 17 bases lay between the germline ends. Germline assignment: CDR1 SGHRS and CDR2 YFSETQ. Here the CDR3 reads CASSPEDYRSTDTQYF. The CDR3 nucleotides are TGCGCCAGCAGCCCGGAGGACTACCGGTCCACAGATACGCAGTATTTT.

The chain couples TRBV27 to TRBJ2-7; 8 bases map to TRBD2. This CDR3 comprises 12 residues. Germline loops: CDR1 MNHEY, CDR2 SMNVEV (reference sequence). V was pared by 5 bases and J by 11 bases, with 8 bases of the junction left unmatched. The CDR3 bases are TGTGCCAGCAGTCCTCGGGAGGGGACAAAGTACTTC. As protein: CASSPREGTKYF.